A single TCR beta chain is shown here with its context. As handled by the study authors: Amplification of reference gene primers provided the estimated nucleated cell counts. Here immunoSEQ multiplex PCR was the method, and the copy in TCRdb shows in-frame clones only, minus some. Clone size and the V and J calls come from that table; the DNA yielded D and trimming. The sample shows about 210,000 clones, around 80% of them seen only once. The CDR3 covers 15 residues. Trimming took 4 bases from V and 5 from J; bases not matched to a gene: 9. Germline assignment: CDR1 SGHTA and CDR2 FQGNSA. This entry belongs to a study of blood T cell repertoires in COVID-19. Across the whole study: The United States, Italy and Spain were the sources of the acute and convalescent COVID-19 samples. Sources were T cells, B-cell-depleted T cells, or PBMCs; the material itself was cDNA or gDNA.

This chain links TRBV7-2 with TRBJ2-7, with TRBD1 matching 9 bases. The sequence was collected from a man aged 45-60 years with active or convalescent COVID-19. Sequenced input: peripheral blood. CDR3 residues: CASSSAGQGINEQYF. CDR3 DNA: TGTGCCAGCAGCTCCGCGGGACAGGGAATAAACGAGCAGTACTTC.